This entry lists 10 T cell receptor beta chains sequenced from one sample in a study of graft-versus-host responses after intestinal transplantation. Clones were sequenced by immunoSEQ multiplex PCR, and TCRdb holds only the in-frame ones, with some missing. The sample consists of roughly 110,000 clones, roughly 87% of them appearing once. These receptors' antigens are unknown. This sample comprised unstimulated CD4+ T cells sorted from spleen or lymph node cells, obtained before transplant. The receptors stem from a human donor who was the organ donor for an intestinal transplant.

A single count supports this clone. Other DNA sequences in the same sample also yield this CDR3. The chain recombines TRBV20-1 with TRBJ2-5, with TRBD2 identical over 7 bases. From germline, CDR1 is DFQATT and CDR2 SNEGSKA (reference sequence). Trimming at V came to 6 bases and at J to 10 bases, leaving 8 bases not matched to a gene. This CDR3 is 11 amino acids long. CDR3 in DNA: TGCAGTGCGGGGGGGAGGGGAGGCCAGTACTTC. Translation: CSAGGRGGQYF.

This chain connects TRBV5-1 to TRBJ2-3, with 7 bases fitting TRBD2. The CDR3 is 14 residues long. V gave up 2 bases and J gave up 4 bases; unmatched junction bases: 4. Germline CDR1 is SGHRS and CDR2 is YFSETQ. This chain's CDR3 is CASSLQTSPDTQYF. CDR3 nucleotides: TGCGCCAGCAGCTTACAGACTAGCCCAGATACGCAGTATTTT.

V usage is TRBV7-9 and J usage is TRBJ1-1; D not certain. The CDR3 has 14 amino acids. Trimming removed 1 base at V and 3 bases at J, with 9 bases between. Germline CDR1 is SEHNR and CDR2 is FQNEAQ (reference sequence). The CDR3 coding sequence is TGTGCCAGCAGCTTAGAAGGTGGTTACACTGAAGCTTTCTTT. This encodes CASSLEGGYTEAFF.

The CDR3, as DNA: TGTGCCAGCAGTTATGACAGAAGCTCCTATAATTCACCCCTCCACTTT. This codes for CASSYDRSSYNSPLHF. The rearrangement joins TRBV6-5 to TRBJ1-6, with D perhaps matching TRBD1 (5 bases). V was trimmed by 3 bases and J by 0 bases, leaving 9 bases between them. CDR1 and CDR2 from the germline V gene are MNHEY and SVGAGI. The CDR3 totals 16 residues.

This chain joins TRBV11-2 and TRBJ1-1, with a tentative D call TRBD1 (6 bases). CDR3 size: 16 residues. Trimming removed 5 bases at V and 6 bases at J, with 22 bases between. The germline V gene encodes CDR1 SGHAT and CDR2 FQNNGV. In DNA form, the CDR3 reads TGTGCCAGCAGCGTATGGGGAGCAGGGGAAAGTGCTGAAGCTTTCTTT. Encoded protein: CASSVWGAGESAEAFF.

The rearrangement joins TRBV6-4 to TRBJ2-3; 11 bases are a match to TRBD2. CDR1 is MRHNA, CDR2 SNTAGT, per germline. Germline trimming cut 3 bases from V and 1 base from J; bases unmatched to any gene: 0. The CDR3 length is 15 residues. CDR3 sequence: CASSDSGGGTDTQYF. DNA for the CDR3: TGTGCCAGCAGTGATAGCGGGGGGGGCACAGATACGCAGTATTTT.

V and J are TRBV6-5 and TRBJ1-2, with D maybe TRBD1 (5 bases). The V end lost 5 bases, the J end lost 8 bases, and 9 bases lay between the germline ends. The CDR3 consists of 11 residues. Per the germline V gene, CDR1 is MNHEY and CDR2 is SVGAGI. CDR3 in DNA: TGTGCCAGCAGTGTTGACAGCGGCTACACCTTC. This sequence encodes CASSVDSGYTF.

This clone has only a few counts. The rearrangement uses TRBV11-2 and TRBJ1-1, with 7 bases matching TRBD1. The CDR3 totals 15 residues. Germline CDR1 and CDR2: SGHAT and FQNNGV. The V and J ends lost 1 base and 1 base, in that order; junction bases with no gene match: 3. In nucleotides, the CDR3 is TGTGCCAGCAGCTTAGGGGACAGAAGGAACACTGAAGCTTTCTTT. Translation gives CASSLGDRRNTEAFF.

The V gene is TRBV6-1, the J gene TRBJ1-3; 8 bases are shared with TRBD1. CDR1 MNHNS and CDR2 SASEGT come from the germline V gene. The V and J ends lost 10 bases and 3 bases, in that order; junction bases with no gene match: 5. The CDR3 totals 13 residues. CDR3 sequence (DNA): TGTGCCACCCGGACAGGGAATGGAAACACCATATATTTT. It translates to CATRTGNGNTIYF.

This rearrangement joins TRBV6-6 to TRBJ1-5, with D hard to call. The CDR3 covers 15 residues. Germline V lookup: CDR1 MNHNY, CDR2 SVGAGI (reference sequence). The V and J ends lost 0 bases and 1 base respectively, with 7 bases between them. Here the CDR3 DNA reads TGTGCCAGCAGTTACTCCGGACGGAGCAATCAGCCCCAGCATTTT. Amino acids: CASSYSGRSNQPQHF.